Presented here are 27 T cell receptor beta chains from one specimen sequenced in a study of shared clonotypes between healthy human individuals. Sequencing was performed with immunoSEQ multiplex PCR; in TCRdb, only in-frame clones are kept and a portion is missing. The table shows more than 2,000,000 clones, with around nine tenths occurring only once. The sequenced sample was naive CD4+ T cells sorted from blood. As to subset: CD45RA+ positively selected. The receptor source for this set is a man younger than 30 in good health.

Concerning this clone itself: Distinct nucleotide sequences in the sample also encode this CDR3. This chain joins TRBV6-5 and TRBJ2-5; D is unclear. This CDR3 contains 11 residues. Per the germline V gene, CDR1 is MNHEY and CDR2 is SVGAGI. The V end was cut by 6 bases, the J end by 5 bases, with 7 bases between. CDR3: CASRNGETQYF. The DNA for the CDR3 is TGTGCCAGCAGAAACGGGGAGACCCAGTACTTC.

This chain connects TRBV10-3 to TRBJ1-2; D is unclear. This CDR3 contains 14 residues. Germline-derived CDR1 and CDR2 are ENHRY and SYGVKD. Deletions cut 0 bases from V and 3 bases from J, with 8 bases between. The CDR3 is CAISESREHYGYTF. CDR3 coding DNA: TGTGCCATCAGTGAGTCGAGAGAACACTATGGCTACACCTTC.

The chain combines TRBV6-1 with TRBJ1-6; tentatively, D is TRBD1 (5 bases). CDR1 MNHNS and CDR2 SASEGT come from the germline V gene. The CDR3 is 15 residues long. With 6 bases removed from V and 5 bases from J, the gap between germline ends came to 14 bases. This CDR3 is CASRKTGRNNSPLHF. CDR3 nucleotide sequence: TGTGCCAGCAGGAAAACGGGACGAAATAATTCACCCCTCCACTTT.

Details on this clone: Other DNA sequences in this sample translate to the same CDR3. V gene TRBV2 combines with J gene TRBJ2-7; D is unresolved. V shed 3 bases and J shed 4 bases, with 4 bases lying between them. Germline CDR1 is SNHLY and CDR2 is FYNNEI. The CDR3 spans 11 residues. For the CDR3, the DNA is TGTGCCAGCAGTGAGGGGTACGAGCAGTACTTC. This gives the protein CASSEGYEQYF.

This clone was counted a single time. This sequence joins TRBV15 and TRBJ2-3; the match to TRBD1 covers 12 bases. There are 17 residues in the CDR3. CDR1 is LNHNV and CDR2 is YYDKDF in the germline V gene (reference sequence). The V segment lost 3 bases and the J segment 6 bases; nucleotides outside the gene matches: 10. Here the CDR3 DNA reads TGTGCCACCAGCAGGGGAGGGACAGGGGGCTTTTCGGATACGCAGTATTTT. Translated, it gives CATSRGGTGGFSDTQYF.

The chain uses TRBV5-1 and TRBJ2-7; a weak D match, TRBD2 (7 bases). Germline lookup yields CDR1 SGHRS and CDR2 YFSETQ. Trimming left V 4 bases short and J 7 bases short, with 21 bases between. This CDR3 has 15 residues. CDR3: CASSTGGTSYGEQYF. The CDR3, as DNA: TGCGCCAGCAGCACCGGGGGGACATCGTATGGGGAGCAGTACTTC. Full variable domain (rest looked up from reference TRBV5-1 and TRBJ2-7): KAGVTQTPRYLIKTRGQQVTLSCSPISGHRSVSWYQQTPGQGLQFLFEYFSETQRNKGNFPGRFSGRQFSNSRSEMNVSTLELGDSALYLCASSTGGTSYGEQYFGPGTRLTVT.

This clone was detected only once. V usage is TRBV2 and J usage is TRBJ1-2, with D uncertain. The CDR3 has 13 residues. Deletions cut 0 bases from V and 8 bases from J, with 10 bases between. Germline CDR1 and CDR2: SNHLY and FYNNEI. This CDR3 is CASSEAGFVGYTF. The CDR3, as DNA: TGTGCCAGCAGTGAAGCGGGATTTGTAGGCTACACCTTC.

The chain uses TRBV7-9 and TRBJ2-7, with 8 bases fitting TRBD1. With 5 bases clipped from V and 5 bases from J, the junction kept 11 bases outside the gene matches. The CDR3 is 15 amino acids. The germline V gene encodes CDR1 SEHNR and CDR2 FQNEAQ (reference sequence). The DNA for the CDR3 is TGTGCCAGCAGCCCCCGACAGGGGAGTGTCGACGAGCAGTACTTC. As protein: CASSPRQGSVDEQYF.

J is TRBJ1-2 and V is TRBV14, with D hard to call. The CDR3 totals 12 residues. V lost 1 base and J 4 bases, leaving 4 bases between the germline ends. Germline values: CDR1 SGHDN, CDR2 FVKESK. For the CDR3, the DNA is TGTGCCAGCAGCCAAGCGCTCTATGGCTACACCTTC. This sequence encodes CASSQALYGYTF.

The CDR3: CASSVRAGENSPLHF. The CDR3 region has the DNA TGTGCCAGCAGCGTACGGGCAGGGGAAAATTCACCCCTCCACTTT. The J gene is TRBJ1-6, the V gene TRBV9; D perhaps matches TRBD1 (6 bases). The CDR3 has 15 amino acids. The germline V gene has CDR1 SGDLS and CDR2 YYNGEE. The V end lost 1 base, the J end lost 7 bases, and 12 bases lay between the germline ends.

J is TRBJ2-1 and V is TRBV28; D is undetermined. The length of the CDR3 is 11 residues. V dropped 6 bases and J dropped 7 bases, with 7 bases sitting between them. CDR1 and CDR2 from the germline V gene are MDHEN and SYDVKM. The CDR3 sequence: CASRKWNEQFF. CDR3 in DNA: TGTGCCAGCAGAAAATGGAATGAGCAGTTCTTC.

The J gene is TRBJ2-6, the V gene TRBV19; D not resolved. The germline V gene encodes CDR1 LNHDA and CDR2 SQIVND (reference sequence). The V end lost 6 bases, the J end lost 0 bases, and 6 bases lay between the germline ends. The CDR3 consists of 14 residues. The CDR3: CASRDPSGANVLTF. The CDR3, as DNA: TGTGCCAGTAGGGACCCCTCTGGGGCCAACGTCCTGACTTTC.

The chain carries TRBV5-1 and TRBJ2-7; D not resolved. With 3 bases removed from V and 6 bases from J, the gap between germline ends came to 22 bases. The CDR3 is made up of 16 amino acids. CDR1 is SGHRS, CDR2 YFSETQ, per germline. The CDR3 DNA reads as TGCGCCAGCAGCTCCCCGACGGGCTCTAGTAGATTCGAGCAGTACTTC. Its translation is CASSSPTGSSRFEQYF.

The chain employs TRBV19 and TRBJ1-3; D call uncertain. Germline values: CDR1 LNHDA, CDR2 SQIVND (reference sequence). The V end lost 6 bases, the J end lost 0 bases, and 6 bases lay between the germline ends. The CDR3 totals 13 residues. CDR3 loop: CASRINSGNTIYF. Written as DNA, the CDR3 is TGTGCCAGTAGGATCAACTCTGGAAACACCATATATTTT.

This chain's CDR3 is CASRDSQANTIYF. As DNA, the CDR3 is TGTGCCAGCAGGGACAGCCAGGCAAACACCATATATTTT. The chain is built from TRBV28 and TRBJ1-3; D may be TRBD1 (6 bases). The CDR3 loop spans 13 amino acids. Trimming shortened V by 6 bases and J by 6 bases, and 12 bases separated the two germline ends. Per germline, CDR1 MDHEN and CDR2 SYDVKM.

The chain joins TRBV9 to TRBJ2-1; TRBD2 aligns across 10 bases. Per the germline V gene, CDR1 is SGDLS and CDR2 is YYNGEE. The CDR3 contains 17 residues. The V gene end was trimmed by 0 bases and the J gene end by 3 bases; junction bases not matched to a gene: 6. CDR3 sequence: CASSVAPGTSVYNEQFF. The CDR3, as DNA: TGTGCCAGCAGCGTAGCCCCCGGGACTAGCGTCTACAATGAGCAGTTCTTC.

The V call is TRBV5-4, the J call TRBJ1-5; D is perhaps TRBD1 (6 bases). CDR1 is SGHNT and CDR2 is YYREEE in the germline V gene (reference sequence). The CDR3 has 15 residues. V was cut by 0 bases and J by 2 bases, with 9 bases left in between. The CDR3 sequence: CASSLAGEGNQPQHF. CDR3 coding DNA: TGTGCCAGCAGCTTGGCAGGGGAGGGCAATCAGCCCCAGCATTTT.

CDR3 sequence reads: CASKTSGGYEQYF. CDR3 nucleotide sequence: TGTGCCTCGAAAACGAGCGGAGGATACGAGCAGTACTTC. The rearrangement links TRBV30 to TRBJ2-7; D perhaps matches TRBD2 (5 bases). The CDR3 sequence is 13 residues long. The germline gives CDR1 GTSNPN, CDR2 SVGIG (reference sequence). V lost 7 bases, J lost 4 bases, and 17 bases lay in between.

V is TRBV19 and J is TRBJ1-5, with 7 bases that match TRBD1. From germline, CDR1 is LNHDA and CDR2 SQIVND (reference sequence). This CDR3 contains 14 residues. V gave up 3 bases and J gave up 4 bases; unmatched junction bases: 3. The CDR3 sequence is CASSIGTENQPQHF. CDR3 nucleotide sequence: TGTGCCAGTAGTATCGGGACAGAGAATCAGCCCCAGCATTTT. Looking up the rest from reference TRBV19 and TRBJ1-5 gives the full variable domain: DGGITQSPKYLFRKEGQNVTLSCEQNLNHDAMYWYRQDPGQGLRLIYYSQIVNDFQKGDIAEGYSVSREKKESFPLTVTSAQKNPTAFYLCASSIGTENQPQHFGDGTRLSIL.

This clone was found a few times. V gene TRBV6-6 combines with J gene TRBJ1-2; TRBD1 might be the D (6 bases). The germline V and J ends were trimmed by 6 bases and 5 bases, with 16 bases remaining between them. The CDR3 is 14 residues long. Germline values: CDR1 MNHNY, CDR2 SVGAGI (reference sequence). The CDR3: CASSTLDRSYGYTF. CDR3 coding DNA: TGTGCCAGCAGCACCCTTGACAGGTCTTATGGCTACACCTTC.

This chain joins TRBV7-3 and TRBJ2-3, with a possible D match to TRBD1 (6 bases). This CDR3 region has 14 residues. V was cut by 4 bases and J by 2 bases, with 10 bases left in between. Germline V gene sequence: CDR1 SGHTA, CDR2 FQGTGA. The CDR3 DNA follows: TGTGCCAGCAGCTCCCGGACAGACACAGATACGCAGTATTTT. Translation gives CASSSRTDTDTQYF. Drawing the rest from reference TRBV7-3 and TRBJ2-3, the complete variable domain is GAGVSQTPSNKVTEKGKYVELRCDPISGHTALYWYRQSLGQGPEFLIYFQGTGAADDSGLPNDRFFAVRPEGSVSTLKIQRTERGDSAVYLCASSSRTDTDTQYFGPGTRLTVL.

The V gene is TRBV9, the J gene TRBJ2-2, with 7 nucleotides matching TRBD2. V lost 4 bases to trimming and J lost 2 bases; unmatched junction nucleotides: 11. Germline CDR1 is SGDLS and CDR2 is YYNGEE. The CDR3 length is 17 residues. CDR3 amino acids: CASSPSKSGINTGELFF. The CDR3 DNA reads as TGTGCCAGCAGCCCCAGTAAGAGCGGGATAAACACCGGGGAGCTGTTTTTT. The full variable domain, rest sourced from reference TRBV9 and TRBJ2-2, is DSGVTQTPKHLITATGQRVTLRCSPRSGDLSVYWYQQSLDQGLQFLIQYYNGEERAKGNILERFSAQQFPDLHSELNLSSLELGDSALYFCASSPSKSGINTGELFFGEGSRLTVL.

In its sample, this clone was seen a few times. The same CDR3 arises from other DNA sequences in this sample as well. This CDR3 reads CASSESGSGNTIYF. The CDR3 DNA follows: TGCGCCAGCAGTGAAAGCGGCTCTGGAAACACCATATATTTT. J is TRBJ1-3 and V is TRBV10-1, with D hard to call. Trimming removed 3 bases at V and 0 bases at J, with 6 bases between. CDR3 size: 14 residues. Germline assignment: CDR1 WNHNN and CDR2 SYGVQD (reference sequence).

The rearrangement links TRBV30 to TRBJ1-5; D gene unclear. CDR3 length: 14 residues. Trimming stripped 1 base from V and 0 bases from J, with 7 bases between. CDR1 and CDR2 (germline): GTSNPN, SVGIG (reference sequence). Here the CDR3 DNA reads TGTGCCTGGAGTGCGGACCTTAGCAATCAGCCCCAGCATTTT. It codes for CAWSADLSNQPQHF.

The rearrangement joins TRBV6-5 to TRBJ1-2, with 7 bases lining up with TRBD1. V shed 6 bases and J 8 bases; nucleotides not matched to a gene: 9. The CDR3 length is 13 residues. From germline, CDR1 is MNHEY and CDR2 SVGAGI. Written as DNA, the CDR3 is TGTGCCAGCAGGCGAGGGGGCAGGGACGGCTACACCTTC. This codes for CASRRGGRDGYTF.

The V call is TRBV6-5, the J call TRBJ2-5; no definite D call. Germline V lookup: CDR1 MNHEY, CDR2 SVGAGI. This CDR3 comprises 14 residues. V was pared by 5 bases and J by 1 base, with 11 bases between. DNA for the CDR3: TGTGCCAGCAGTCGAATCGGAGTCCAAGAGACCCAGTACTTC. Protein sequence: CASSRIGVQETQYF.

This rearrangement joins TRBV11-1 to TRBJ2-7; maybe TRBD2 (5 bases). Deletions cut 4 bases from V and 9 bases from J, with 10 bases between. The CDR3 loop spans 11 amino acids. CDR1 is SGHAT, CDR2 FQDESV, per germline (reference sequence). Here the CDR3 reads CASSSDRGQYF. DNA of the CDR3: TGTGCCAGCAGCTCCGATCGGGGGCAGTACTTC.